This record looks at one T cell receptor (beta chain) sequence and its context. Its cognate antigen is unknown. The identical CDR3 is also encoded by other nucleotide sequences in the sample. Germline V CDR1 and CDR2: SNHLY, FYNNEI. CDR3 size: 11 residues. V lost 6 bases and J lost 10, with 12 bases in between. The stimulus was an HIV-1 Gag 15-mer peptide pool, about 1 ug/peptide/mL. Sorting of responding CD4+ T cells relied on upregulated CD40 ligand together with CD69. These HIV-1-infected adults initiated suppressive ART in chronic infection. CD8-depleted PBMCs were stimulated 15 to 20 hours with anti-CD28/CD49d costimulation, CD40-blocking antibody and enfuvirtide. The sample comes from a study of persistence of HIV-infected CD4 T cells. This was the immunoSEQ version 4 assay in survey mode. Some clones are missing from TCRdb's copy, which holds only in-frame ones; the method was immunoSEQ multiplex PCR. The table records about 32,000 clones, 70% of them present only once.

Study-level findings and limits: TCRbeta richness was lower in CMV- and Gag-responding cells than in anti-CD3/anti-CD28-responding cells.

The chain combines TRBV2 with TRBJ1-2; D unclear. The receptor was derived from an adult man with HIV who was CMV-seropositive. The sequences come from CD4+ T cells sorted from PBMCs after approximately 18-hour stimulation, collected from a patient who received antiretroviral therapy. Written as DNA, the CDR3 is TGTGCCAGCAGACCCAAGACGGCCTACACCTTC. Amino acid sequence: CASRPKTAYTF. The variable domain in full, with the rest retrieved from reference TRBV2 and TRBJ1-2, is EPEVTQTPSHQVTQMGQEVILRCVPISNHLYFYWYRQILGQKVEFLVSFYNNEISEKSEIFDDQFSVERPDGSNFTLKIRSTKLEDSAMYFCASRPKTAYTFGSGTRLTVV.